A selection of T cell receptor beta chains follows, all from one sample in a study of T-cell memory formation after mild COVID-19. MiXCR, run by TCRdb on the 5' RACE reads, gives a single entry per CDR3 protein. This sample has 300,000 to 400,000 distinct CDR3 sequences, with roughly an eighth found just once. Sequencing used PBMCs or a T cell subset sorted from them (not recorded which). Every receptor here comes from a man aged 18 to 29 who had mild COVID-19 (a few samples of this study predate the infection). Cell type and time point are not known. Each CDR3 is given with its conserved first and last residue.

V gene	J gene	CDR3 protein
TRBV10-2	TRBJ2-7	CASSVFVSVAASYEQYF
TRBV25-1	TRBJ2-1	CASRDRDINEQFF
TRBV7-2	TRBJ2-3	CASSLVAGGGPDTQYF
TRBV7-2	TRBJ2-4	CASSAIRGTADIQYF
TRBV7-9	TRBJ2-3	CASSLALVGDTQYF
TRBV5-1	TRBJ1-2	CASSLALGGANYGYTF
TRBV19	TRBJ2-1	CASSTTTGTGEQFF
TRBV6-5	TRBJ1-6	CASSFSASQGIVSPLHF
TRBV7-9	TRBJ1-1	CASSLGLGSTEAFF
TRBV27	TRBJ1-2	CASSPWTDHYGYTF
TRBV6-1	TRBJ2-5	CASSENTSLKAQYF
TRBV3-1	TRBJ2-2	CASRPGGRTGELFF
TRBV4-2	TRBJ1-1	CASSQGEGQITEAFF
TRBV29-1	TRBJ2-1	CSTAGGLAGSEEQFF
TRBV4-3	TRBJ1-6	CASSQEGPAPLHF
TRBV19	TRBJ1-1	CASSILGGNTEAFF
TRBV19	TRBJ2-2	CASSMQGRTGELFF
TRBV4-1	TRBJ2-3	CASSLGNPGLSDTQYF
TRBV7-9	TRBJ2-1	CASSLGPFRPNRSPEQFF
TRBV12-3/TRBV12-4	TRBJ2-2	CASSLSEGTGELFF
TRBV12-3/TRBV12-4	TRBJ2-1	CASSSPRGPFDEQFF
TRBV4-1	TRBJ1-1	CASSDPTGGNTEAFF
TRBV12-3/TRBV12-4	TRBJ2-3	CASSFAAGVGTDTQYF
TRBV7-9	TRBJ2-1	CASSSPRVESYNEQFF
TRBV20-1	TRBJ1-1	CSAAGAANTEAFF
TRBV28	TRBJ2-4	CASSFRSGRNIQYF
TRBV6-2/TRBV6-3	TRBJ2-1	CASSYWGGSSYNEQFF
TRBV7-9	TRBJ2-3	CASSSLDRGGTDTQYF
TRBV18	TRBJ2-3	CASSPSSGADTQYF
TRBV6-2/TRBV6-3	TRBJ2-5	CASSYSPHSGGYSTQYF
TRBV19	TRBJ2-3	CASSILASDTQYF
TRBV29-1	TRBJ2-1	CSVVRDEQTQFF
TRBV7-2	TRBJ2-3	CASSFSQSPDTQYF
TRBV6-2/TRBV6-3	TRBJ2-1	CASSPQAFSYNEQFF
TRBV7-2	TRBJ2-4	CASSPTSGTGGRDIQYF
TRBV7-9	TRBJ1-1	CASSITGTENTEAFF
TRBV7-2	TRBJ2-5	CASSLLTREETQYF
TRBV6-2/TRBV6-3	TRBJ2-5	CASSYSVAGRQETQYF
TRBV4-3	TRBJ2-2	CASSQGTMTDTGELFF
TRBV6-5	TRBJ2-3	CASSYPRGTQYF
TRBV12-5	TRBJ1-1	CASGLNWNTEAFF
TRBV7-2	TRBJ2-3	CASSARAWNTQYF
TRBV6-2/TRBV6-3	TRBJ2-2	CASSYGSTNTGELFF
TRBV5-4	TRBJ1-5	CASSLGGQAPAGNQPQHF
TRBV6-1	TRBJ2-5	CASILGGKGTQYF
TRBV14	TRBJ1-3	CASSQAGNTIYF
TRBV11-2	TRBJ2-5	CASSLVRTGRETQYF
TRBV4-3	TRBJ1-2	CASSPTGQGAEGYTF
TRBV6-5	TRBJ1-1	CASSSNRDSRGNTEAFF
TRBV9	TRBJ1-2	CASGQGAGYGYTF